Below, 20 T cell receptor beta chains from the same sample are listed, as sequenced in a study of T cells after posttransplantation cyclophosphamide. Sampled 1 year posttransplant, controls received myeloablative marrow transplants, methotrexate and a calcineurin inhibitor. Sequenced by immunoSEQ multiplex PCR; TCRdb stores in-frame clones only, minus some. The data show 3,000 to 4,000 clones, with approximately 75% seen just once and 50% to 65% held by the top ten. This specimen was PBMCs, taken after allogeneic stem cell transplant with calcineurin inhibitor and methotrexate. The receptors shown here come from a female patient in her forties or fifties who received an allogeneic stem cell transplant from an unrelated donor, was CMV-positive, and had acute and chronic GVHD. Some T cells may be the graft donor's.

The V call is TRBV27, the J call TRBJ1-5; D uncertain. The germline V and J ends were trimmed by 6 bases and 0 bases, with 12 bases remaining between them. The CDR3 loop spans 15 amino acids. CDR1 is MNHEY and CDR2 is SMNVEV in the germline V gene (reference sequence). The CDR3 DNA is TGTGCCAGCAGCTCTGGACTCGTTAGCAATCAGCCCCAGCATTTT. This encodes CASSSGLVSNQPQHF.

This clone was detected a few times. The chain links TRBV7-2 to TRBJ2-7, with D possibly matching TRBD1 (5 bases). The germline V and J ends were trimmed by 0 bases and 4 bases, with 10 bases remaining between them. The CDR3 has 14 residues. In germline, CDR1 is SGHTA, CDR2 FQGNSA. CDR3 in DNA: TGTGCCAGCAGCTTAGCAGGGGCAGGGTACGAGCAGTACTTC. Its protein product is CASSLAGAGYEQYF.

The chain employs TRBV6-5 and TRBJ2-7; 11 nucleotides match TRBD1. Germline assignment: CDR1 MNHEY and CDR2 SVGAGI. The CDR3 loop spans 14 amino acids. With 6 bases clipped from V and 4 bases from J, the junction kept 5 bases outside the gene matches. CDR3 amino acids: CASSLGQGGYEQYF. DNA of the CDR3: TGTGCCAGCAGCCTGGGACAGGGGGGATACGAGCAGTACTTC.

The chain couples TRBV6-5 to TRBJ2-1, with D perhaps matching TRBD2 (7 bases). This CDR3 is 16 amino acids long. CDR1 is MNHEY and CDR2 is SVGAGI in the germline V gene. V shed 0 bases and J shed 2 bases, with 11 bases lying between them. Written as DNA, the CDR3 is TGTGCCAGCAGTTACTCCGCGGGGGCGGCCTACAATGAGCAGTTCTTC. It encodes CASSYSAGAAYNEQFF.

The chain has TRBV6-1 and TRBJ1-2, with D perhaps matching TRBD1 (5 bases). V was trimmed by 3 bases and J by 8 bases, leaving 22 bases between them. This CDR3 is built from 16 residues. In germline, CDR1 is MNHNS, CDR2 SASEGT. CDR3: CASSDQRYPGMGGYTF. CDR3 nucleotides: TGTGCCAGCAGTGACCAGCGCTATCCAGGGATGGGCGGCTACACCTTC.

This chain connects TRBV9 to TRBJ2-7; possibly TRBD1 for D (5 bases). Trimming removed 4 bases at V and 6 bases at J, with 11 bases between. Germline loops: CDR1 SGDLS, CDR2 YYNGEE. This CDR3 is built from 12 residues. In DNA, the CDR3 is TGTGCCAGCAGCAGGGGAAGGAGCGAGCAGTACTTC. It codes for CASSRGRSEQYF.

The chain recombines TRBV29-1 with TRBJ2-5; D gene unclear. The end of the DNA aligns better with TRBJ2-7, so the J call may be wrong. CDR1 and CDR2 (germline): SQVTM, ANQGSEA. The CDR3 has 15 amino acids. CDR3 nucleotides: TGCAGCGTTGAAGAACTGGTAGACAAGAATTACGAGCAGTACTTC. It encodes CSVEELVDKNYEQYF.

The sample holds a few counts of this clone. V gene TRBV30 combines with J gene TRBJ1-3; 7 positions agree with TRBD1. Trimming took 1 base from V and 1 from J; bases not matched to a gene: 7. This CDR3 is 16 amino acids long. Germline CDR1 and CDR2: GTSNPN and SVGIG (reference sequence). The CDR3 reads CAWSGNRGVSGNTIYF. DNA for the CDR3: TGTGCCTGGAGTGGGAACAGGGGAGTTTCTGGAAACACCATATATTTT.

The genes are TRBV10-3 and TRBJ2-7; 7 bases map to TRBD1. The CDR3 totals 18 residues. Germline CDR1 ENHRY, CDR2 SYGVKD. The ends lost 6 bases at V and 2 bases at J; junction bases unmatched: 19. CDR3 loop: CAISPRGQYMIVAYEQYF. For the CDR3, the DNA is TGTGCCATCAGCCCAAGGGGGCAGTACATGATCGTTGCCTACGAGCAGTACTTC.

This clone qualifies as medium-sized. Here the CDR3 reads CASRLQGSTEAFF. CDR3 coding DNA: TGTGCCAGCAGGTTACAGGGGTCCACTGAAGCTTTCTTT. V gene TRBV6-6 combines with J gene TRBJ1-1; 7 nucleotides align to TRBD1. In germline, CDR1 is MNHNY, CDR2 SVGAGI (reference sequence). The V gene end was trimmed by 6 bases and the J gene end by 4 bases; junction bases not matched to a gene: 5. CDR3 size: 13 residues.

The sample holds a few counts of this clone. The V gene is TRBV27, the J gene TRBJ1-5, with D possibly matching TRBD1 (6 bases). V was shortened by 5 bases and J by 3 bases, with 14 bases between the two germline ends. This CDR3 region has 15 residues. The germline V gene has CDR1 MNHEY and CDR2 SMNVEV (reference sequence). Here the CDR3 reads CASSVTQGSNQPQHF. The CDR3 DNA is TGTGCCAGCAGTGTAACACAGGGTTCCAATCAGCCCCAGCATTTT.

The V and J genes are TRBV2 and TRBJ1-2, with D uncertain. The CDR3 sequence is 14 residues long. V shed 4 bases and J shed 0 bases, with 9 bases lying between them. From germline, CDR1 is SNHLY and CDR2 FYNNEI. The CDR3 DNA is TGTGCCAGCAGTGGGGAGCCAGCTAACTATGGCTACACCTTC. Translation gives CASSGEPANYGYTF.

This clone was counted a single time. The rearrangement joins TRBV29-1 to TRBJ2-3; no clear D. V shed 8 bases and J shed 4 bases, with 10 bases lying between them. Per germline, CDR1 SQVTM and CDR2 ANQGSEA. This CDR3 comprises 11 residues. Written as DNA, the CDR3 is TGCAGCTCAAGAGGTTCAGATACGCAGTATTTT. This codes for CSSRGSDTQYF.

Note on this clone: The junction departs from germline at one end; a sequencing error may be responsible. This rearrangement joins TRBV4-1 to TRBJ2-5, with D unclear. The J call may not be correct, given that the DNA end is closer to TRBJ2-7. CDR1 and CDR2 from the germline V gene are MGHRA and YSYEKL. The CDR3 is 12 amino acids. The CDR3 coding sequence is TGTGCCAGCAGCCAAGATGCCTACGAGCAGTACTTC. Residues: CASSQDAYEQYF.

The chain recombines TRBV6-5 with TRBJ1-5; 7 nucleotides line up with TRBD1. Trimming took 5 bases from V and 5 from J; bases not matched to a gene: 3. The length of the CDR3 is 13 residues. Germline V lookup: CDR1 MNHEY, CDR2 SVGAGI. DNA of the CDR3: TGTGCCAGCAGTGATGACAGGGATCAGCCCCAGCATTTT. Protein product: CASSDDRDQPQHF.

The CDR3 spells CASSRGQSFGYEQYF. The CDR3 bases are TGTGCCAGCAGCCGAGGACAGTCTTTTGGCTACGAGCAGTACTTC. The chain has TRBV4-2 and TRBJ2-7; TRBD1 might be the D (6 bases). The CDR3 totals 15 residues. V lost 4 bases and J lost 3, with 16 bases in between. Germline lookup yields CDR1 LGHNA and CDR2 YNFKEQ.

This chain links TRBV2 with TRBJ2-3; TRBD2 might be the D (5 bases). Germline-derived CDR1 and CDR2 are SNHLY and FYNNEI. The CDR3 is 14 residues long. Deletions cut 3 bases from V and 6 bases from J, with 13 bases between. CDR3 in amino acids: CASSEASPGDTQYF. The CDR3 coding sequence is TGTGCCAGCAGTGAGGCTAGCCCCGGGGATACGCAGTATTTT.

This chain joins TRBV6-5 and TRBJ1-1; possible D gene TRBD1, 5 bases. CDR3 length: 14 residues. V was clipped by 2 bases and J by 0 bases, with 7 bases between them. Germline V gene data show CDR1 as MNHEY and CDR2 as SVGAGI. CDR3 in amino acids: CASSYDSMNTEAFF. CDR3 in DNA: TGTGCCAGCAGTTACGACAGTATGAACACTGAAGCTTTCTTT.

This clone qualifies as medium-sized. The V call is TRBV19, the J call TRBJ1-1; possible D gene TRBD1, 6 bases. Germline assignment: CDR1 LNHDA and CDR2 SQIVND (reference sequence). V lost 3 bases and J lost 5, with 10 bases in between. CDR3 length equals 13 residues. DNA of the CDR3: TGTGCCAGTAGTATCGTGGACAGTACTGAAGCTTTCTTT. Protein product: CASSIVDSTEAFF. The full variable domain, completed using reference TRBV19 and TRBJ1-1, is DGGITQSPKYLFRKEGQNVTLSCEQNLNHDAMYWYRQDPGQGLRLIYYSQIVNDFQKGDIAEGYSVSREKKESFPLTVTSAQKNPTAFYLCASSIVDSTEAFFGQGTRLTVV.

The V call is TRBV30, the J call TRBJ1-6; D not resolved. The V end was cut by 2 bases, the J end by 5 bases, with 7 bases between. Germline V gene sequence: CDR1 GTSNPN, CDR2 SVGIG (reference sequence). This CDR3 comprises 13 residues. The CDR3 loop is CAWSTKNNSPLHF. CDR3 DNA: TGTGCCTGGAGTACAAAAAATAATTCACCCCTCCACTTT.